This TCR beta chain was captured by sequencing in a study of blood T cell repertoires in COVID-19 (dated by TCRdb to about 2020). Regarding the research as a whole: Samples covering the acute and convalescent phases of COVID-19 were provided by collaborators in the United States, Italy and Spain. The repertoires were released in a freely available public database meant as a resource for research on the immune response to SARS-CoV-2. Samples came from the ongoing ImmuneRACE study (first 160 participants) plus 1,254 subjects from 6 global collaborators. Where available, HLA class I and class II types were taken from metadata supplied by the sample provider and were not determined by assay-based typing. Deeply sampled blood TCRbeta repertoires from subjects exposed to, actively infected with, or recovered from COVID-19 were included in the dataset. The material from the prospective study consisted of cDNA or gDNA derived from T cells, B-cell-depleted T cells, or PBMCs. A de-identified subject ID, COVID-19 status, age in years and sex were almost always included in the sample metadata.

The investigation overall reported the following: The amount of clinical and demographic metadata varied by source and participant and was provided uncurated.

A word on this clone: The antigen this receptor binds is unknown. No base quality information exists; no much larger clone differs at one position.

As encoded in the germline V gene, CDR1 is SGHTA while CDR2 is FQGNSA. From the cysteine through the phenylalanine, the CDR3 covers 15 amino acids. Just CDR3 DNA is preserved here, 45 bases in frame from base 1. For this chain, trimming is 5 bases at the V end and 3 bases at the J end, and the number of junction bases without a gene match is 3. Whole blood was collected in K2EDTA tubes by collaborating institutions according to the institutions' own protocols. For TCRbeta analysis, collaborators shipped samples as frozen whole blood, isolated PBMCs, or DNA extracted from either of those sample types. The immunoSEQ Assay, a bias-controlled multiplex PCR, was used to amplify TCRbeta CDR3 regions from genomic DNA. The authors' pipeline ran thus. The number of nucleated cells in each sample was estimated by amplification of reference gene primers within the assay. To quantify the absolute abundance of each unique TCRbeta CDR3 rearrangement, sequence reads were collapsed and filtered. Productive Simpson clonality was computed per sample as the square root of Simpson's diversity index over productive rearrangements. Entries here come from immuneACCESS through TCRdb and include only in-frame sequences with V and J called. Some clones fail to appear in such tables; in the studies checked, an unresolved V gene covers under half of the shortfall, and the cause of the remainder is unknown. The V and J calls and the clone size are those of that table, but D and trimming were determined from the DNA. For this sample there are about 67,000 clones; more than 75% appear just once. The leading ten clones occupy roughly 5.6% of the sample.

The chain uses TRBV7-2 and TRBJ2-1; TRBD2 fits 11 bases in the junction. This TCR was recovered from a man aged 50-60 years with active COVID-19. What was sequenced was peripheral blood. The DNA sequence is as follows: TGTGCCAGCAGCACCGGGACTAGCGGCTACAATGAGCAGTTCTTC. The encoded protein is CASSTGTSGYNEQFF.